The 21 T cell receptor beta chains below come from one sample, sequenced in a study of T cell repertoires in cytomegalovirus infection. The antigens of these receptors remain unknown. TCRdb passed the reads through MiXCR, listing each CDR3 protein once. The sample lists approximately 770,000 distinct CDR3 sequences, around 29% occurring once. The sample in question was cultured CD8+ T cells from PBMCs, obtained from culture after CMV antigen stimulation. The receptors stem from a human donor in good health (CMV status not recorded). Some clones in this sample may be carry-over from other donors' samples.

The chain combines TRBV2 with TRBJ2-7; the D gene is possibly TRBD2 (6 bases). There are 15 residues in the CDR3. The V end lost 8 bases, the J end lost 2 bases, and 19 bases lay between the germline ends. CDR1 is SNHLY and CDR2 is FYNNEI in the germline V gene. CDR3 bases: TGTGCCAGCGGACTACCAAGTGGGAAGGCCTACGAGCAGTACGTC. Its protein is CASGLPSGKAYEQYV.

The chain recombines TRBV7-9 with TRBJ1-2; D is ambiguous. This CDR3 is built from 9 residues. Germline V gene data show CDR1 as SEHNR and CDR2 as FQNEAQ (reference sequence). V lost 5 bases, J lost 8 bases, and 3 bases lay in between. CDR3 coding DNA: TGTGCCAGCAGCCGCGGCTACACCTTC. Encoded protein: CASSRGYTF.

This clonotype was observed at least ten times. The chain employs TRBV7-9 and TRBJ2-3; tentatively, D is TRBD1 (6 bases). CDR3 length equals 16 residues. Germline CDR1 and CDR2: SEHNR and FQNEAQ (reference sequence). V gave up 4 bases and J gave up 0 bases, with 14 bases separating them. CDR3 nucleotides: TGTGCCAGCAGCTCCAGACAAGGGGGAAGCACAGATACGCAGTATTTT. Its translation is CASSSRQGGSTDTQYF.

This clonotype was counted a few times. Here the CDR3 DNA reads TGTGCCAGCAACGAGGGAGGAATGAACACTGAAGCTTTCTTT. It is translated as CASNEGGMNTEAFF. The J gene is TRBJ1-1, the V gene TRBV12-3 or TRBV12-4; no definite D call. The length of the CDR3 is 14 residues. V was clipped by 7 bases and J by 0 bases, with 12 bases between them.

The rearrangement uses TRBV4-1 and TRBJ2-3, with 8 positions matching TRBD1. The V gene end was trimmed by 0 bases and the J gene end by 5 bases; junction bases not matched to a gene: 4. Germline lookup yields CDR1 MGHRA and CDR2 YSYEKL. This CDR3 is built from 15 residues. CDR3 bases: TGCGCCAGCAGCCAAGACCCCGACAGGGGAGATACGCAGTATTTT. Residues: CASSQDPDRGDTQYF.

This chain joins TRBV12-3 or TRBV12-4 and TRBJ2-7, with a weak D call TRBD2 (5 bases). V gave up 3 bases and J gave up 3 bases, with 12 bases separating them. The CDR3 loop spans 14 amino acids. This CDR3 reads CASSFSPGNYEQYF. CDR3 DNA sequence: TGTGCCAGCAGTTTTTCTCCGGGGAACTACGAGCAGTACTTC.

The chain couples TRBV6-5 to TRBJ1-1, with D possibly TRBD1 on 6 matching bases. Trimming shortened V by 6 bases and J by 5 bases, and 13 bases separated the two germline ends. Germline loops: CDR1 MNHEY, CDR2 SVGAGI. CDR3 size: 13 residues. As DNA, the CDR3 is TGTGCCAGCAGCCAGGACAGCCTGACTGAAGCTTTCTTT. Its protein is CASSQDSLTEAFF.

DNA of the CDR3: TGTGCCGGGACCGTAGCGGGCGATGAGCAGTTCTTC. Translating gives CAGTVAGDEQFF. This sequence joins TRBV7-9 and TRBJ2-1; 7 positions match TRBD2. The junction had 9 bases not matched to a gene; V was cut back by 11 bases and J by 8 bases. Germline lookup yields CDR1 SEHNR and CDR2 FQNEAQ (reference sequence). The CDR3 loop spans 12 amino acids.

The chain links TRBV27 to TRBJ1-1; no clear D. The CDR3 is made up of 14 amino acids. Per germline, CDR1 MNHEY and CDR2 SMNVEV (reference sequence). With 6 bases removed from V and 0 bases from J, the gap between germline ends came to 11 bases. Here the CDR3 reads CASSHRSLNTEAFF. CDR3 DNA sequence: TGTGCCAGCAGCCATCGGTCCCTGAACACTGAAGCTTTCTTT.

The sample holds many counts of this clonotype. CDR3 nucleotide sequence: TGTGCCAGCAGCTTAGGGCTCCAGGGTCGGAACGGGGAGCTGTTTTTT. Its translation: CASSLGLQGRNGELFF. J is TRBJ2-2 and V is TRBV7-6; TRBD1 might be the D (5 bases). With 1 base removed from V and 7 bases from J, the gap between germline ends came to 16 bases. Per germline, CDR1 SGHVS and CDR2 FNYEAQ. The CDR3 has 16 amino acids.

This clonotype has a handful of counts. DNA of the CDR3: TGTGCCAGCAGCCCCGGACTCAACTACGAGCAGTACTTC. Translation: CASSPGLNYEQYF. This rearrangement joins TRBV7-8 to TRBJ2-7; the D gene is possibly TRBD2 (5 bases). CDR1 SGHVS and CDR2 FQNEAQ come from the germline V gene. CDR3 length equals 13 residues. The V and J ends lost 5 bases and 3 bases respectively, with 11 bases between them.

A few counts support this clonotype. This chain joins TRBV6-1 and TRBJ1-2, with 8 bases identical to TRBD1. Trimming took 5 bases from V and 3 from J; bases not matched to a gene: 11. The V gene's germline CDR1 is MNHNS and CDR2 SASEGT. This CDR3 spans 16 amino acids. CDR3 bases: TGTGCCAGCAGTTTTACGTCGGGACAGGAGGACTATGGCTACACCTTC. This sequence encodes CASSFTSGQEDYGYTF.

There are a few counts of this clonotype. V is TRBV6-1 and J is TRBJ1-3, with a weak D call TRBD1 (5 bases). Looked up from germline, CDR1 is MNHNS and CDR2 is SASEGT. The CDR3 has 17 residues. V dropped 3 bases and J dropped 4 bases, with 19 bases sitting between them. The CDR3 spells CASSDLGFGAVGNTIYF. CDR3 in DNA: TGTGCCAGCAGTGATTTGGGATTCGGGGCGGTAGGAAACACCATATATTTT.

This clonotype was seen ten or more times. The chain recombines TRBV7-2 with TRBJ2-7; D might be TRBD2 (5 bases). The CDR3 contains 15 residues. CDR1 is SGHTA, CDR2 FQGNSA, per germline. Trimming left V 2 bases short and J 3 bases short, with 14 bases between. CDR3 coding DNA: TGTGCCAGCAGCTTATGGGCTAGCCAAAACTACGAGCAGTACTTC. This gives the protein CASSLWASQNYEQYF. The full variable domain, with the rest looked up from reference TRBV7-2 and TRBJ2-7, is GAGVSQSPSNKVTEKGKDVELRCDPISGHTALYWYRQSLGQGLEFLIYFQGNSAPDKSGLPSDRFSAERTGGSVSTLTIQRTQQEDSAVYLCASSLWASQNYEQYFGPGTRLTVT.

CDR3 protein: CASGRKGVEAFF. DNA for the CDR3: TGTGCCAGCGGCCGAAAAGGGGTTGAAGCTTTCTTT. V usage is TRBV2 and J usage is TRBJ1-1, with D maybe TRBD1 (5 bases). The germline gives CDR1 SNHLY, CDR2 FYNNEI. V lost 8 bases and J lost 7, with 14 bases in between. The CDR3 is 12 amino acids.

The rearrangement uses TRBV6-6 and TRBJ1-2; 7 positions match TRBD1. Unmatched junction bases numbered 12, after V lost 5 bases and J lost 3 bases. Germline CDR1 is MNHNY and CDR2 is SVGAGI (reference sequence). CDR3 size: 16 residues. The CDR3 DNA sequence: TGTGCCAGCAGTAATAGCCGGACAGGAGGGGACTATGGCTACACCTTC. This gives the protein CASSNSRTGGDYGYTF.

This clonotype is a singleton in its sample. The chain's CDR3 is CAVRVLYGYTF. The CDR3, as DNA: TGTGCCGTCCGGGTGTTATATGGCTACACCTTC. V usage is TRBV10-3 and J usage is TRBJ1-2; D remains unclear. Germline values: CDR1 ENHRY, CDR2 SYGVKD. V lost 11 bases, J lost 5 bases, and 12 bases lay in between. This CDR3 region has 11 residues.

This clonotype has only one observation. J is TRBJ1-2 and V is TRBV10-3, with TRBD1 matching over 7 bases. J gave up 4 bases and V 2 bases, and 10 bases lay outside the gene matches. The CDR3 is 16 amino acids. CDR1 and CDR2 from the germline V gene are ENHRY and SYGVKD. In DNA form, the CDR3 reads TGTGCCATCAGTGAGCCGAACAGGGGATTCCTCTATGGCTACACCTTC. This sequence encodes CAISEPNRGFLYGYTF.

The V and J genes are TRBV6-6 and TRBJ2-5; the D gene could be TRBD1 or TRBD2 (6 bases each). The CDR3 runs 13 residues. V lost 5 bases, J lost 4 bases, and 11 bases lay in between. Germline CDR1 MNHNY, CDR2 SVGAGI (reference sequence). The CDR3 is CASSPGAIETQYF. Written as DNA, the CDR3 is TGTGCCAGCAGTCCGGGGGCCATAGAGACCCAGTACTTC.

The J gene is TRBJ2-3, the V gene TRBV11-2, with 9 bases fitting TRBD1. This CDR3 contains 16 residues. CDR1 SGHAT and CDR2 FQNNGV come from the germline V gene. With 4 bases clipped from V and 3 bases from J, the junction kept 8 bases outside the gene matches. CDR3 in DNA: TGTGCCAGCAGCTACTTACAGGGGGCGCCAACAGATACGCAGTATTTT. Translation gives CASSYLQGAPTDTQYF. Filled out from reference TRBV11-2 and TRBJ2-3, the complete variable domain reads EAGVAQSPRYKIIEKRQSVAFWCNPISGHATLYWYQQILGQGPKLLIQFQNNGVVDDSQLPKDRFSAERLKGVDSTLKIQPAKLEDSAVYLCASSYLQGAPTDTQYFGPGTRLTVL.

The sample holds a few counts of this clonotype. The chain carries TRBV12-3 or TRBV12-4 and TRBJ1-2; possibly TRBD1 for D (5 bases). The length of the CDR3 is 13 residues. V lost 2 bases and J lost 6, with 10 bases in between. The CDR3 DNA follows: TGTGCCAGCAGTTTACGGGGGTATAATGGCTACACCTTC. This encodes CASSLRGYNGYTF.